A single sample is the source of the 21 T cell receptor beta chains below, sequenced in a study of T-cell reconstitution after alpha-beta-depleted transplantation in children. Preparing the TCRbeta library involved the use of unique molecular identifiers. TCRdb redid the calling of the PCR reads with MiXCR, one entry per CDR3 protein. The table shows about 400,000 distinct CDR3 sequences, with roughly 15% occurring only once. Specimen: PBMCs, collected from the stem cell graft. These TCRs come from a human donor who donated a stem cell graft to a child with Fanconi anemia.

This clonotype was detected ten times or more. The chain has TRBV20-1 and TRBJ2-1; 11 nucleotides agree with TRBD2. Germline CDR1 and CDR2: DFQATT and SNEGSKA (reference sequence). The CDR3 is 14 amino acids. The trim removed 3 bases at V and 6 bases at J, leaving 4 bases unmatched. CDR3 loop: CSARRLAGSNEQFF. The CDR3 coding sequence is TGCAGTGCTAGGAGACTAGCGGGGAGCAATGAGCAGTTCTTC.

This rearrangement joins TRBV10-3 to TRBJ1-1; D unresolved. Trimming shortened V by 2 bases and J by 0 bases, and 7 bases separated the two germline ends. This CDR3 spans 14 amino acids. Germline CDR1 ENHRY, CDR2 SYGVKD. The CDR3 DNA sequence: TGTGCCATCAGTGAGAACAGCCTGAACACTGAAGCTTTCTTT. It yields the protein CAISENSLNTEAFF.

The chain carries TRBV18 and TRBJ2-5; TRBD2 matches 10 bases. The J segment lost 7 bases and the V segment lost 3 bases, leaving 11 bases of the junction unmatched. The CDR3 covers 16 residues. Germline lookup yields CDR1 KGHSH and CDR2 LQKENI. The CDR3 sequence is CASSPFMTSGLGTQYF. As DNA, the CDR3 is TGTGCCAGCTCACCGTTTATGACTAGCGGGTTGGGGACCCAGTACTTC.

CDR3: CASSIGLAGGHTGELFF. The CDR3 DNA is TGTGCCAGCAGCATTGGACTAGCGGGGGGCCACACCGGGGAGCTGTTTTTT. The chain employs TRBV7-9 and TRBJ2-2, with 14 nucleotides matching TRBD2. The junction had 5 bases not matched to a gene; V was cut back by 5 bases and J by 3 bases. The CDR3 has 17 residues. Germline V gives CDR1 SEHNR, CDR2 FQNEAQ (reference sequence).

The J gene is TRBJ1-2, the V gene TRBV12-3 or TRBV12-4, with D unresolved. The CDR3 contains 14 residues. Trimming pared 5 bases from V and 4 bases from J, leaving 14 bases between. CDR3 protein: CASSPSRTLYGYTF. CDR3 in DNA: TGTGCCAGCAGTCCCTCTAGGACGCTCTATGGCTACACCTTC.

This clonotype appeared many times. V usage is TRBV20-1 and J usage is TRBJ2-3; 10 bases align to TRBD2. CDR1 is DFQATT and CDR2 is SNEGSKA in the germline V gene (reference sequence). This CDR3 has 14 residues. The junction had 4 bases not matched to a gene; V was cut back by 6 bases and J by 1 base. This CDR3 reads CSAHLAGGTDTQYF. In DNA, the CDR3 is TGCAGTGCCCACCTAGCGGGGGGCACAGATACGCAGTATTTT.

Only a few counts were recorded for this clonotype. The chain joins TRBV30 to TRBJ2-7; no reliable D call. The CDR3 is 12 residues long. Between the trimmed V and J ends, which lost 1 base and 1 base, there was a span of 5 bases. Germline CDR1 is GTSNPN and CDR2 is SVGIG (reference sequence). CDR3 sequence: CAWSADSYEQYF. CDR3 in DNA: TGTGCCTGGAGTGCAGATTCCTACGAGCAGTACTTC.

This clonotype was recorded at least ten times. This rearrangement joins TRBV7-8 to TRBJ1-1, with TRBD1 matching over 8 bases. Trimming took 3 bases from V and 1 from J; bases not matched to a gene: 4. Germline loops: CDR1 SGHVS, CDR2 FQNEAQ. This CDR3 region has 15 residues. CDR3 sequence: CASSFLGTGNTEAFF. CDR3 nucleotides: TGTGCCAGCAGCTTTTTAGGGACAGGGAACACTGAAGCTTTCTTT.

The V call is TRBV4-1, the J call TRBJ1-2; possibly TRBD1 for D (6 bases). The CDR3 has 17 amino acids. The V gene lost 7 bases and the J gene lost 3 bases, with 24 bases spanning the gap. Germline lookup yields CDR1 MGHRA and CDR2 YSYEKL. The CDR3 sequence: CASNLGIDTGHDYGYTF. CDR3 bases: TGCGCCAGCAACCTCGGGATTGATACAGGGCATGACTATGGCTACACCTTC.

Concerning this clonotype: A much more abundant neighbour one base away suggests this may be a read error. Since the CDR3 does not end with the conserved phenylalanine or tryptophan, this likely comes from a read error. The rearrangement joins TRBV6-1 to TRBJ1-4, with 10 nucleotides matching TRBD1. The CDR3 extends over 15 amino acids. With V trimmed by 6 bases and J by 8 bases, 9 bases remained unmatched. CDR1 is MNHNS and CDR2 is SASEGT in the germline V gene. Here the CDR3 reads CASSGGTGAGEKLFV. DNA of the CDR3: TGTGCCAGCAGCGGAGGGACAGGGGCTGGAGAAAAACTGTTTGTT.

The chain employs TRBV14 and TRBJ2-1, with D possibly matching TRBD2 (5 bases). Germline V lookup: CDR1 SGHDN, CDR2 FVKESK. CDR3 length equals 13 residues. V was cut by 6 bases and J by 6 bases, with 12 bases left in between. DNA of the CDR3: TGTGCCAGCAGACCGGGATTAGGCAATGAGCAGTTCTTC. Translating gives CASRPGLGNEQFF. Looking up the rest from reference TRBV14 and TRBJ2-1 gives the full variable domain: EAGVTQFPSHSVIEKGQTVTLRCDPISGHDNLYWYRRVMGKEIKFLLHFVKESKQDESGMPNNRFLAERTGGTYSTLKVQPAELEDSGVYFCASRPGLGNEQFFGPGTRLTVL.

The chain links TRBV3-1 to TRBJ2-6; D is unresolved. Germline V gene data show CDR1 as LGHDT and CDR2 as YNNKEL (reference sequence). The V gene lost 6 bases and the J gene lost 0 bases, with 12 bases spanning the gap. The CDR3 has 16 amino acids. The CDR3 coding sequence is TGTGCCAGCAGTCGGACGGTGGGCTCTGGGGCCAACGTCCTGACTTTC. This encodes CASSRTVGSGANVLTF.

The chain uses TRBV19 and TRBJ2-2, with D uncertain. This CDR3 region has 17 residues. The V and J ends lost 6 bases and 0 bases respectively, with 17 bases between them. Germline CDR1 is LNHDA and CDR2 is SQIVND (reference sequence). In nucleotides, the CDR3 is TGTGCCAGTAGCCCAGCCCTGGGTCAGTCGAACACCGGGGAGCTGTTTTTT. Protein: CASSPALGQSNTGELFF.

A word on this clonotype: This may be a read error: a much more frequent sequence differs by one nucleotide. The V gene is TRBV3-1, the J gene TRBJ2-3; 8 nucleotides agree with TRBD2. Germline loops: CDR1 LGHDT, CDR2 YNNKEL (reference sequence). After removal of 4 bases from V and 1 base from J, the junction contained 4 bases not matched to a gene. The CDR3 is made up of 15 amino acids. CDR3: CASSLSTSGTDTQYF. The CDR3 DNA follows: TGTGCCAGCAGCCTGTCGACTAGCGGCACAGATACGCAGTATTTT.

This clonotype was found a few times. V usage is TRBV4-2 and J usage is TRBJ2-5; either TRBD1 or TRBD2 may fit D (5 bases each). Germline V gives CDR1 LGHNA, CDR2 YNFKEQ. With 4 bases removed from V and 5 bases from J, the gap between germline ends came to 14 bases. This CDR3 comprises 14 residues. This chain's CDR3 is CASSRGAPPETQYF. As DNA, the CDR3 is TGTGCCAGCAGCCGAGGGGCGCCTCCGGAGACCCAGTACTTC.

A few counts support this clonotype. CDR3 bases: TGTGCCAGCAGCCTCTTGTTGACGGGGATACCTAATGAAAAACTGTTTTTT. Encoded protein: CASSLLLTGIPNEKLFF. The chain is built from TRBV4-2 and TRBJ1-4; D gene ambiguous. The CDR3 contains 17 residues. V was shortened by 4 bases and J by 3 bases, with 18 bases between the two germline ends. The germline V gene has CDR1 LGHNA and CDR2 YNFKEQ.

This clonotype was recorded a few times. V usage is TRBV20-1 and J usage is TRBJ1-2, with 7 positions matching TRBD1. The CDR3 is 12 amino acids. Germline V lookup: CDR1 DFQATT, CDR2 SNEGSKA (reference sequence). V lost 8 bases and J lost 4; bases outside the gene matches: 7. The CDR3 loop reads CSPPGQTYGYTF. CDR3 DNA sequence: TGCAGTCCGCCGGGACAGACCTATGGCTACACCTTC.

The table lists this clonotype with a few counts. The V gene is TRBV5-6, the J gene TRBJ2-7; perhaps TRBD1 as D (5 bases). The CDR3 loop spans 12 amino acids. The germline V and J ends were trimmed by 4 bases and 2 bases, with 7 bases remaining between them. The germline CDR1 and CDR2 sequences are SGHDT and YYEEEE. The CDR3 DNA is TGTGCCAGCAGCCAGGGCACCTACGAGCAGTACTTC. Its translation is CASSQGTYEQYF.

This clonotype has only a few counts. This chain joins TRBV11-1 and TRBJ2-2, with 10 nucleotides matching TRBD1. The CDR3 runs to 15 residues. The germline CDR1 and CDR2 sequences are SGHAT and FQDESV (reference sequence). V was pared by 8 bases and J by 3 bases, with 6 bases of the junction left unmatched. CDR3 sequence: CASDRGRGDTGELFF. The CDR3 coding sequence is TGTGCCAGCGACAGGGGGCGCGGTGACACCGGGGAGCTGTTTTTT. The full variable domain, its missing parts supplied by reference TRBV11-1 and TRBJ2-2, is EAEVAQSPRYKITEKSQAVAFWCDPISGHATLYWYRQILGQGPELLVQFQDESVVDDSQLPKDRFSAERLKGVDSTLKIQPAELGDSAMYLCASDRGRGDTGELFFGEGSRLTVL.

The chain joins TRBV6-5 to TRBJ2-7, with D tentatively TRBD2 (6 bases). Trimming took 2 bases from V and 5 from J, leaving 10 bases between them. CDR1 and CDR2 from the germline V gene are MNHEY and SVGAGI. This CDR3 comprises 13 residues. DNA of the CDR3: TGTGCCAGCAGTTACGGGGGGACGAACGAGCAGTACTTC. Protein product: CASSYGGTNEQYF.

This clonotype was observed many times. V usage is TRBV7-6 and J usage is TRBJ1-5; D gene unclear. Per germline, CDR1 SGHVS and CDR2 FNYEAQ. V lost 3 bases and J 4 bases, leaving 13 bases between the germline ends. The CDR3 runs 15 residues. DNA of the CDR3: TGTGCCAGCAGCTTGATCGATGAGGAAAATCAGCCCCAGCATTTT. Residues: CASSLIDEENQPQHF.